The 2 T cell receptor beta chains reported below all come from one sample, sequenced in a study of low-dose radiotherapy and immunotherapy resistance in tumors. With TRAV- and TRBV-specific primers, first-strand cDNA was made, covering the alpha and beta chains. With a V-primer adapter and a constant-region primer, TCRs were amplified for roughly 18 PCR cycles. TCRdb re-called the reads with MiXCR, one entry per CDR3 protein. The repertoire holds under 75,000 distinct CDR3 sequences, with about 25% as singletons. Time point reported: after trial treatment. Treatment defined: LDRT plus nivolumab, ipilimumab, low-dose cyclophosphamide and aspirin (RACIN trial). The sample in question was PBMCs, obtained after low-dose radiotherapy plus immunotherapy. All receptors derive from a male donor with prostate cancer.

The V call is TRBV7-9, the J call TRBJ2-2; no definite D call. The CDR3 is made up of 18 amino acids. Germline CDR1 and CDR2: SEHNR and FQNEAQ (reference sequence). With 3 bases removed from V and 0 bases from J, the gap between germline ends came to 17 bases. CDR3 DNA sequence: TGTGCCAGCAGCTTTCGAGGAATCAAGTTCGCGAACACCGGGGAGCTGTTTTTT. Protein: CASSFRGIKFANTGELFF.

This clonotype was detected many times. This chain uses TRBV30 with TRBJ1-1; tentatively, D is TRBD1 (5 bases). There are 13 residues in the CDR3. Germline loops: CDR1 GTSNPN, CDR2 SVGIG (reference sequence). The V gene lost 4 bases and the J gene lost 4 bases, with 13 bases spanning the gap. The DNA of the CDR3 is TGTGCCTGGAAAACCCGGGGCCGCACTGAAGCTTTCTTT. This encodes CAWKTRGRTEAFF.